This record concerns one T cell receptor (beta chain) sequence. This record comes from a study of blood T cell repertoires in COVID-19. The table came from immunoSEQ multiplex PCR; TCRdb's copy has only in-frame clones and leaves some out. The repertoire includes 330,000 or so clones, over 75% of them detected once, and just under 3% sits in the top ten. The source of this sequence is a woman in her twenties or thirties who had recovered from COVID-19. What was sequenced was PBMCs or T cells enriched from blood (not recorded which).

CDR3 residues: CASTLGQGVIYEQYF. The CDR3 DNA reads TGTGCCAGCACCTTAGGACAGGGGGTTATCTACGAGCAGTACTTC. V gene TRBV28 combines with J gene TRBJ2-7; 10 nucleotides align to TRBD1. CDR1 MDHEN and CDR2 SYDVKM come from the germline V gene. The length of the CDR3 is 15 residues. V was clipped by 7 bases and J by 3 bases; unmatched bases: 9.